These 26 T cell receptor beta chains came from one sample sequenced in a study of identifying expanded T cells in peripheral blood. Produced via immunoSEQ multiplex PCR; TCRdb's table is partial and in-frame only. The sample lists 100,000 to 150,000 clones; approximately 86% were seen once. Sequences were obtained from blood. The source is a person aged 18 to 70 in good health.

The chain recombines TRBV13 with TRBJ2-3; 9 nucleotides agree with TRBD1. Losses at the gene ends were 3 bases for V and 7 bases for J; bases not matched to a gene: 8. The germline gives CDR1 PRHDT, CDR2 FYEKMQ (reference sequence). This CDR3 has 15 residues. The CDR3 nucleotides read TGTGCCAGCAGCTTCCGCGGGACAGGGATTAATACGCAGTATTTT. It codes for CASSFRGTGINTQYF. Complete variable domain (other parts from reference TRBV13 and TRBJ2-3): AAGVIQSPRHLIKEKRETATLKCYPIPRHDTVYWYQQGPGQDPQFLISFYEKMQSDKGSIPDRFSAQQFSDYHSELNMSSLELGDSALYFCASSFRGTGINTQYFGPGTRLTVL.

On this clone: One end of the junction does not line up with germline, which may come from a read error. The chain combines TRBV5-1 with TRBJ2-3; the D is unclear. The CDR3 spans 14 residues. Germline assignment: CDR1 SGHRS and CDR2 YFSETQ. The CDR3 reads CASRLGRNTDTQYF. In DNA, the CDR3 is TGCGCCAGCAGGTTGGGCAGAAACACAGATACGCAGTATTTT. Full variable domain (remainder filled in from reference TRBV5-1 and TRBJ2-3): KAGVTQTPRYLIKTRGQQVTLSCSPISGHRSVSWYQQTPGQGLQFLFEYFSETQRNKGNFPGRFSGRQFSNSRSEMNVSTLELGDSALYLCASRLGRNTDTQYFGPGTRLTVL.

V usage is TRBV4-2 and J usage is TRBJ1-1; D unresolved. Germline CDR1 LGHNA, CDR2 YNFKEQ. V was trimmed by 2 bases and J by 7 bases, leaving 14 bases between them. CDR3 length equals 14 residues. The CDR3 bases are TGTGCCAGCAGCCAACCCCCGGGCCTCGATGAAGCTTTCTTT. Translation gives CASSQPPGLDEAFF.

The DNA for the CDR3 is TGCGCCAGCAGCCAAGAATACCTAGCGGGGAACACCGGGGAGCTGTTTTTT. Residues: CASSQEYLAGNTGELFF. V is TRBV4-3 and J is TRBJ2-2, with 8 nucleotides matching TRBD2. V was pared by 0 bases and J by 1 base, with 4 bases of the junction left unmatched. The CDR3 length is 17 residues. CDR1 is LGHNA and CDR2 is YSLEER in the germline V gene.

The V gene is TRBV9, the J gene TRBJ2-7, with TRBD2 matching 9 bases. Germline loops: CDR1 SGDLS, CDR2 YYNGEE. The CDR3 is 17 residues long. V trimming: 4 bases; J trimming: 0 bases; junction bases outside the gene matches: 11. The CDR3 here is CASSPPRVAGASYEQYF. CDR3 DNA sequence: TGTGCCAGCAGCCCCCCGCGAGTAGCGGGAGCCTCCTACGAGCAGTACTTC.

The V gene is TRBV15, the J gene TRBJ1-5; D unresolved. Germline V CDR1 and CDR2: LNHNV, YYDKDF (reference sequence). The CDR3 covers 15 residues. V was trimmed by 5 bases and J by 7 bases, leaving 18 bases between them. This CDR3 is CATSPEGSFLQPQHF. CDR3 nucleotide sequence: TGTGCCACCAGCCCCGAGGGATCCTTCCTCCAGCCCCAGCATTTT. The full variable domain, in which reference TRBV15 and TRBJ1-5 provide the parts outside the CDR3, is DAMVIQNPRYQVTQFGKPVTLSCSQTLNHNVMYWYQQKSSQAPKLLFHYYDKDFNNEADTPDNFQSRRPNTSFCFLDIRSPGLGDTAMYLCATSPEGSFLQPQHFGDGTRLSIL.

CDR3 bases: TGTGCCAGCAGCGGGACAGGGGTAAATCAGCCCCAGCATTTT. This sequence encodes CASSGTGVNQPQHF. The chain recombines TRBV7-8 with TRBJ1-5; 10 bases fit TRBD1. V lost 5 bases, J lost 4 bases, and 2 bases stayed unmatched. This CDR3 has 14 residues. The germline V gene encodes CDR1 SGHVS and CDR2 FQNEAQ.

The chain couples TRBV19 to TRBJ1-2; the match to TRBD1 covers 8 bases. Germline V gene lookup returns CDR1 LNHDA and CDR2 SQIVND (reference sequence). The CDR3 is 14 residues long. The V gene end was trimmed by 3 bases and the J gene end by 0 bases; junction bases not matched to a gene: 0. The CDR3 protein is CASSMTGANYGYTF. Here the CDR3 DNA reads TGTGCCAGTAGTATGACAGGGGCTAACTATGGCTACACCTTC.

The rearrangement joins TRBV5-1 to TRBJ2-7, with D perhaps matching TRBD1 (5 bases). CDR3 length: 14 residues. V gave up 0 bases and J gave up 4 bases, with 11 bases separating them. Germline values: CDR1 SGHRS, CDR2 YFSETQ. CDR3 nucleotide sequence: TGCGCCAGCAGCTTGGGGGGCCAAGGGTACGAGCAGTACTTC. It codes for CASSLGGQGYEQYF.

This clone appeared a single time. This chain connects TRBV7-9 to TRBJ1-1; D gene unclear. Germline assignment: CDR1 SEHNR and CDR2 FQNEAQ (reference sequence). V lost 3 bases and J 0 bases, leaving 11 bases between the germline ends. The CDR3 covers 15 residues. The CDR3 is CASSFGLAMNTEAFF. The CDR3 bases are TGTGCCAGCAGCTTCGGACTGGCCATGAACACTGAAGCTTTCTTT.

Regarding this clone: The same CDR3 is also encoded by other DNA sequences in this sample. V usage is TRBV5-1 and J usage is TRBJ2-3; 7 bases fit TRBD1. The germline CDR1 and CDR2 sequences are SGHRS and YFSETQ. This CDR3 region has 14 residues. The V gene end was trimmed by 4 bases and the J gene end by 2 bases; junction bases not matched to a gene: 4. Here the CDR3 DNA reads TGCGCCAGCAGCCCAGGGACAGCCACAGATACGCAGTATTTT. Its translation is CASSPGTATDTQYF.

V is TRBV6-5 and J is TRBJ2-7, with a weak D call TRBD2 (5 bases). Germline V gene sequence: CDR1 MNHEY, CDR2 SVGAGI. The CDR3 length is 12 residues. V gave up 6 bases and J gave up 6 bases, with 12 bases separating them. CDR3 in amino acids: CASSSLGSEQYF. CDR3 bases: TGTGCCAGCAGCTCACTAGGGTCCGAGCAGTACTTC.

This clone was found a few times. The chain joins TRBV6-1 to TRBJ1-6; D is perhaps TRBD1 (5 bases). The CDR3 runs 13 residues. Looked up from germline, CDR1 is MNHNS and CDR2 is SASEGT. The V and J ends lost 1 base and 11 bases respectively, with 9 bases between them. CDR3: CASSEGQGTPLHF. The CDR3 nucleotides are TGTGCCAGCAGTGAAGGGCAGGGAACACCCCTCCACTTT.

As concerns this clone: The junction departs from the called germline gene at one end, perhaps through a read error. This chain links TRBV28 with TRBJ2-7; weak D call: TRBD2 (6 bases). This CDR3 contains 11 residues. Germline lookup yields CDR1 MDHEN and CDR2 SYDVKM. Here the CDR3 reads CIVGGIVEQYF. In DNA form, the CDR3 reads TGCATAGTCGGAGGGATTGTCGAGCAGTACTTC.

The chain is built from TRBV5-4 and TRBJ2-1; 12 nucleotides agree with TRBD2. This CDR3 has 17 residues. Unmatched junction bases numbered 10, after V lost 5 bases and J lost 4 bases. In germline, CDR1 is SGHNT, CDR2 YYREEE (reference sequence). Here the CDR3 reads CASRPLAGGPTYNEQFF. The CDR3 coding sequence is TGTGCCAGCAGACCTCTAGCGGGGGGGCCGACATACAATGAGCAGTTCTTC. The full variable domain, with the rest looked up from reference TRBV5-4 and TRBJ2-1, is ETGVTQSPTHLIKTRGQQVTLRCSSQSGHNTVSWYQQALGQGPQFIFQYYREEENGRGNFPPRFSGLQFPNYSSELNVNALELDDSALYLCASRPLAGGPTYNEQFFGPGTRLTVL.

This chain links TRBV6-5 with TRBJ1-2, with D unclear. CDR3 size: 15 residues. V was cut by 4 bases and J by 8 bases, with 20 bases left in between. Germline CDR1 is MNHEY and CDR2 is SVGAGI. This CDR3 is CASSSRPTSIGGYTF. The CDR3 DNA reads TGTGCCAGCAGTTCCCGACCCACTTCTATTGGGGGCTACACCTTC.

The rearrangement links TRBV9 to TRBJ1-6, with D perhaps matching TRBD1 (6 bases). The CDR3 covers 17 residues. The germline V and J ends were trimmed by 3 bases and 0 bases, with 13 bases remaining between them. CDR1 is SGDLS and CDR2 is YYNGEE in the germline V gene. CDR3 amino acids: CASSGRQVPSYNSPLHF. The CDR3 DNA reads TGTGCCAGCAGCGGGCGACAGGTACCCTCCTATAATTCACCCCTCCACTTT.

The rearrangement uses TRBV11-2 and TRBJ2-5, with TRBD2 matching 7 bases. Germline V gene sequence: CDR1 SGHAT, CDR2 FQNNGV. The CDR3 length is 17 residues. The trim removed 3 bases at V and 1 base at J, leaving 11 bases unmatched. The CDR3 nucleotides read TGTGCCAGCAGCTTTGCTTTTGGCGGGGGATTCCAAGAGACCCAGTACTTC. Amino acids: CASSFAFGGGFQETQYF.

In DNA, the CDR3 is TGCGCCAGCCAAGTGGGCCCGACCACCGGGGAGCTGTTTTTT. Translated: CASQVGPTTGELFF. The gene calls are TRBV10-1 and TRBJ2-2, with D uncertain. Germline assignment: CDR1 WNHNN and CDR2 SYGVQD (reference sequence). The V end was cut by 8 bases, the J end by 4 bases, with 14 bases between. The CDR3 runs 14 residues.

This clone was observed once. This chain uses TRBV4-3 with TRBJ2-2; TRBD1 might be the D (5 bases). This CDR3 is built from 15 residues. Trimming left V 1 base short and J 8 bases short, with 14 bases between. Germline CDR1 and CDR2: LGHNA and YSLEER. The CDR3 DNA reads as TGCGCCAGCAGCCAAGCGCAGGGCTGGTCTGGGGAGCTGTTTTTT. Translation gives CASSQAQGWSGELFF.

The chain is built from TRBV9 and TRBJ2-3; 8 positions agree with TRBD1. Germline CDR1 SGDLS, CDR2 YYNGEE. The CDR3 has 15 residues. With 3 bases clipped from V and 3 bases from J, the junction kept 6 bases outside the gene matches. CDR3: CASSADRVRTDTQYF. The CDR3 DNA follows: TGTGCCAGCAGCGCGGACAGGGTCCGAACAGATACGCAGTATTTT.

The chain recombines TRBV2 with TRBJ1-6, with 9 bases matching TRBD1. The junction had 0 bases not matched to a gene; V was cut back by 6 bases and J by 3 bases. The CDR3 is made up of 14 amino acids. Germline V lookup: CDR1 SNHLY, CDR2 FYNNEI. CDR3 sequence reads: CASRGQGYNSPLHF. In DNA, the CDR3 is TGTGCCAGCAGGGGACAGGGCTATAATTCACCCCTCCACTTT. Variable domain in full (rest from reference TRBV2 and TRBJ1-6): EPEVTQTPSHQVTQMGQEVILRCVPISNHLYFYWYRQILGQKVEFLVSFYNNEISEKSEIFDDQFSVERPDGSNFTLKIRSTKLEDSAMYFCASRGQGYNSPLHFGNGTRLTVT.

This chain connects TRBV21-1 to TRBJ2-1. TRBV21-1 is an annotated pseudogene. The CDR3 is 12 amino acids. The CDR3 region is CASSNSYNEQFF. CDR3 in DNA: TGTGCCAGCAGCAACTCCTACAATGAGCAGTTCTTC.

The chain carries TRBV30 and TRBJ2-7, with D maybe TRBD1 (5 bases). Trimming removed 3 bases from V and 3 bases from J, with 9 bases in between. The CDR3 sequence is 12 residues long. Germline CDR1 and CDR2: GTSNPN and SVGIG (reference sequence). The chain's CDR3 is CAWRRTGYEQYF. In nucleotides, the CDR3 is TGTGCCTGGAGACGAACAGGCTACGAGCAGTACTTC.

V gene TRBV6-5 combines with J gene TRBJ1-2; 7 nucleotides agree with TRBD1. Germline CDR1 reads MNHEY; CDR2 reads SVGAGI. The CDR3 totals 15 residues. Germline trimming cut 4 bases from V and 7 bases from J; bases unmatched to any gene: 12. CDR3 coding DNA: TGTGCCAGCAGTTCGACTAAAAGACAGGGAGGTGGCTACACCTTC. It encodes CASSSTKRQGGGYTF.

This clone was detected only once. The chain joins TRBV7-2 to TRBJ2-7, with 7 bases lining up with TRBD2. Germline CDR1 SGHTA, CDR2 FQGNSA. There are 13 residues in the CDR3. With 4 bases clipped from V and 4 bases from J, the junction kept 4 bases outside the gene matches. This chain's CDR3 is CASSSLAEYEQYF. The CDR3 bases are TGTGCCAGCAGCTCCCTAGCGGAATACGAGCAGTACTTC.